The sequence of this T cell receptor beta chain was determined in a study of blood T cells in healthy people across ages. The study's findings and limits: Diversity figures based on one million T cells were deemed too low.

PBMCs, at least 7 million per sample, were isolated. Primers used in a second PCR of roughly 7 to 12 cycles were a sample-barcoded 5' primer and a J-beta primer mix. Sequencing of every sample gave 3 million or more CDR3-containing paired-end reads. TCRdb itself ran the 5' RACE reads through MiXCR, one entry per CDR3 protein. The sample holds about 1.4 million distinct CDR3 sequences, approximately 59% seen once. This clonotype appeared once. Its target is not known. The ends were cut back, 5 bases at V and 5 bases at J, with 12 bases in the middle. Germline V gene lookup returns CDR1 SQVTM and CDR2 ANQGSEA. The CDR3 is 13 amino acids.

Sequenced: blood. This chain links TRBV29-1 with TRBJ1-4; D uncertain. The TCR originated in a man aged 18 to 30 in good health. CDR3 in DNA: TGCAGCGTTAGGTCAACCGGGAATGAAAAACTGTTTTTT. This sequence encodes CSVRSTGNEKLFF.